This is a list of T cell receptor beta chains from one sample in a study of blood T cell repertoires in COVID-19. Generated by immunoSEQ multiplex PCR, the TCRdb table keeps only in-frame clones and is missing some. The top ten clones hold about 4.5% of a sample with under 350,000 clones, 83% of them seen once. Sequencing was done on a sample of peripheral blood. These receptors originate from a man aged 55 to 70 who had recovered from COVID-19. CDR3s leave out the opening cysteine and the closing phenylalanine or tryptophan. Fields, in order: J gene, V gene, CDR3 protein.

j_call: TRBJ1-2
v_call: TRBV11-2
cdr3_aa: ASSKQGIYGYT

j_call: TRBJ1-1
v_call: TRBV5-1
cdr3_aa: ASSGGQSGSTEAF

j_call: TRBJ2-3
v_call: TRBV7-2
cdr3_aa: ASSLSVSTDTQY

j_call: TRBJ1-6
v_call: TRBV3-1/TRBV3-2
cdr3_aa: ASSQARGVGDASPLH

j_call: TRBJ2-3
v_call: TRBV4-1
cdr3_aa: ASSQDSIPTDTQY

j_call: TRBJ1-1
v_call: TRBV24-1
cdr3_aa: ATSDTTENTEAF

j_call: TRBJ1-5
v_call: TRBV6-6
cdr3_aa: ASSLSFGAGDQPQH

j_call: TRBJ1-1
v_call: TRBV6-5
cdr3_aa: ASRTGGTEAF

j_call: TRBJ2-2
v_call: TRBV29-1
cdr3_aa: SAGTGSTGELF

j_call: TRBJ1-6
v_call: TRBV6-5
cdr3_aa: ASRGTGSLSPLH

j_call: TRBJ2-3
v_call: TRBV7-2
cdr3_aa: ASRVDGGAGSTQY

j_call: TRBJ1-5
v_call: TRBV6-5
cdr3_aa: ASDRGGAVGQPQH

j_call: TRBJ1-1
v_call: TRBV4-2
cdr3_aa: ASSQDGGKNTEAF

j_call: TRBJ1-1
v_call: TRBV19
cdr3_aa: ASSIGQGATTEAF

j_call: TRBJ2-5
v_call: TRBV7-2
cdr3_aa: ASSGQAGETQY

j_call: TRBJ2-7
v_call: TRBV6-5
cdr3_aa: ASRGLSYEQY

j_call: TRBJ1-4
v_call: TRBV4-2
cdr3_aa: ASSPDRVNEKLF

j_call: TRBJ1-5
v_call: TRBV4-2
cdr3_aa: ASSQGRGQGQPQH

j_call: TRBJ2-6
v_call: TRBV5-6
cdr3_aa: ASTSGGTGANVLT

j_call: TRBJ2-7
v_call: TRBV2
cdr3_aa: ASRKSRDTFYEQY

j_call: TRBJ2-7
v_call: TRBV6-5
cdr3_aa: ASPSGLSYEQY

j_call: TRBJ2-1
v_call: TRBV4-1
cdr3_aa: ASSQVAGGPGNEQF

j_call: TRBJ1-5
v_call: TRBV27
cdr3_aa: ASSLGGVGQPQH

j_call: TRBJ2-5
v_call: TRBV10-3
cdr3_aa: AIAGSGETQY

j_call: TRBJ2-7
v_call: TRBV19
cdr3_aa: ASSIDLPGQGSFEQY

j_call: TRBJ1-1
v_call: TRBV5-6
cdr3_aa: ASSSPGRGRPEAF

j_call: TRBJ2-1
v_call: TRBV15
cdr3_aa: ATSRVKREGRNEQF

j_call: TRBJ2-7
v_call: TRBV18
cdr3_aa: ASSTGQGREQY

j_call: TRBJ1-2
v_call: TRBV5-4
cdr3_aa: ASSLPQAGEYGYT

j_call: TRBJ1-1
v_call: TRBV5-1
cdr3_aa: ASSLGVGAEAF

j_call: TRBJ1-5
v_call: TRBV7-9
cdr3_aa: ASSLANVGVSGQPQH

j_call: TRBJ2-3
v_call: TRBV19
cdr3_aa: ASSDEPATADTQY

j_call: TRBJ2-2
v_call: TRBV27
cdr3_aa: ASSFRTGELF

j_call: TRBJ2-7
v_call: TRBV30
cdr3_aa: AWSRDRVIGQY

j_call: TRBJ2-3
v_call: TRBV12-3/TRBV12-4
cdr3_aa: ASSFSDTQY

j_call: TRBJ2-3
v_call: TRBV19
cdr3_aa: ASSDGQGSTDTQY

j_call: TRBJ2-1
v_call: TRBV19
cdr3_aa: ASSISGRAPRYNEQF

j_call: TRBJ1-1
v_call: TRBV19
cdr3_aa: ASSSWGTGRMNTEAF

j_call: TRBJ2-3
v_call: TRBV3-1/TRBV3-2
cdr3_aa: ASSLRGKGTDTQY

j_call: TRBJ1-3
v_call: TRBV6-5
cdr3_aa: ASRADRYSGNTIY

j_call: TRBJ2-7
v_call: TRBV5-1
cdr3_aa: ASSLGSAGYYEQY

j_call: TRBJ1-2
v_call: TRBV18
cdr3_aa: ASSPTGQGATSYGYT

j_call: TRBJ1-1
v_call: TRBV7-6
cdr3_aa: ASSPRTGGTEAF

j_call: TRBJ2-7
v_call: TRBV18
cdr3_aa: ASSHGQANYEQY

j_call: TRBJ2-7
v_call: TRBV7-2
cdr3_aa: ASSNSGGKTYEQY

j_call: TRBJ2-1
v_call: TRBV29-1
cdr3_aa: SAVPSSYNEQF

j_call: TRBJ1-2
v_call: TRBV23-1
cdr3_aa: ASSQSGQGYGYT

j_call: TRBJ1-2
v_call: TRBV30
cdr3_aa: AWSVRGIGSRGYT

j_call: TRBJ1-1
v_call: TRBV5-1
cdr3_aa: ASSLDVRGYRTEAF

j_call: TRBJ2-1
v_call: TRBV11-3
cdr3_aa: ASSLNSGGEQF

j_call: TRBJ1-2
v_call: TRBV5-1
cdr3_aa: ASSLEQGRNYGYT

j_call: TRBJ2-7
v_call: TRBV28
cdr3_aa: ASTAGTGKIEQY

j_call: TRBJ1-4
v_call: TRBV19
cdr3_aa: ASSTGQTNEKLF